This T cell receptor (beta chain) was recorded in a study of tumor and adjacent non-tumor tissue in lung cancer. Study-wide context: Each sample yielded 4 million to 4.5 million productive TCRbeta reads on average. General study results and limits: Significantly higher TCR diversity was found in tumor than normal lung. Higher tumor TCR diversity was associated with shorter survival.

The V end lost 6 bases, the J end lost 1 base, and 14 bases lay between the germline ends. CDR1 and CDR2 (germline): SGHRS, YFSETQ. The CDR3 is made up of 14 amino acids. About this clonotype: The antigen is undetermined.

This sample's RNA came from whole unsorted tissue. Three rounds of nested PCR, following a modified ARM-PCR protocol, produced the TCRbeta library. TCRdb recomputed calls from the multiplex PCR reads with MiXCR, one row per CDR3 protein. The table has around 71,000 distinct CDR3 sequences, just under 75% seen once. Source material: lung tumor tissue. The chain uses TRBV5-1 and TRBJ2-7; D is unclear. This TCR was sampled from a woman between 40 and 50 years old with non-small cell lung cancer. The CDR3 DNA reads as TGCGCCAGCAACCTAATCCTGCGTTCCTACGAGCAGTACTTC. Protein product: CASNLILRSYEQYF.